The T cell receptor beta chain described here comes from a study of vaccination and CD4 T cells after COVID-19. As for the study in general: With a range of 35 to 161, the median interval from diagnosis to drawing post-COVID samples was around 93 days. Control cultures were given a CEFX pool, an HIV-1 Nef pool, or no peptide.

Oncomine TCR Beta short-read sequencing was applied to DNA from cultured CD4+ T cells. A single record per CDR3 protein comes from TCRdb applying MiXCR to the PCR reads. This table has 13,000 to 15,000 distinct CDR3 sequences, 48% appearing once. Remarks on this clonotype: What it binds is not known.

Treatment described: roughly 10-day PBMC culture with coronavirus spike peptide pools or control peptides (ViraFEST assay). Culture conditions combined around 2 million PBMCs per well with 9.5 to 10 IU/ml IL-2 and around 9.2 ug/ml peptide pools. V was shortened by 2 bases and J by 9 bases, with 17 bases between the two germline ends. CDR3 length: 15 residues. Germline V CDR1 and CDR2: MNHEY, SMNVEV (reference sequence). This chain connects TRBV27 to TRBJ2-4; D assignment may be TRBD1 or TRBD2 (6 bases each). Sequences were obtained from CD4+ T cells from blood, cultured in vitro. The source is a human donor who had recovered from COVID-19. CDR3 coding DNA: TGTGCCAGCAGTTTAGGGGGGCAGGGTCGTCGCATTCAGTACTTC. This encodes CASSLGGQGRRIQYF.